This TCR beta chain is drawn from a study of low-dose radiotherapy and immunotherapy resistance in tumors. Whole-study context: Dosing for Cohort 2 consisted of 1 Gy per fraction every two weeks, reaching a total of 13 Gy over 26 weeks. Aspirin was administered orally at 300 mg daily for four cycles, commencing on cycle 1 day 1.

Gene-specific TRAV and TRBV primers were used for first-strand cDNA, covering alpha and beta chains. Amplification, which lasted 20 PCR cycles, used a constant-region primer and V-primer adapter to amplify TCRs. The isolated mRNA underwent amplification through in vitro transcription. One entry per CDR3 protein results from TCRdb running MiXCR on the reads. The repertoire consists of tens of thousands of distinct CDR3 sequences, with less than 30% occurring once and the leading ten covering 10%. Note on this clonotype: This sequence is one base from a far larger clone and is likely a read error.

Trimming shortened V by 10 bases and J by 4 bases, and 17 bases separated the two germline ends. Per germline, CDR1 MRHNA and CDR2 SNTAGT. The CDR3 covers 14 residues. The time point denotes: after trial treatment. Treatment indicated: LDRT plus nivolumab, ipilimumab, low-dose cyclophosphamide and aspirin (RACIN trial). Advanced solid tumors lacking tumor-infiltrating lymphocytes were present in eligible patients. This chain uses TRBV6-4 with TRBJ1-5; no clear D gene. This TCR derives from a male donor with prostate cancer. The material was PBMCs, obtained after low-dose radiotherapy plus immunotherapy. The CDR3 DNA follows: TGTGCCAACAGCCCGACCAACAAAAATCAGCCCCAGCATTTT. Translation: CANSPTNKNQPQHF.